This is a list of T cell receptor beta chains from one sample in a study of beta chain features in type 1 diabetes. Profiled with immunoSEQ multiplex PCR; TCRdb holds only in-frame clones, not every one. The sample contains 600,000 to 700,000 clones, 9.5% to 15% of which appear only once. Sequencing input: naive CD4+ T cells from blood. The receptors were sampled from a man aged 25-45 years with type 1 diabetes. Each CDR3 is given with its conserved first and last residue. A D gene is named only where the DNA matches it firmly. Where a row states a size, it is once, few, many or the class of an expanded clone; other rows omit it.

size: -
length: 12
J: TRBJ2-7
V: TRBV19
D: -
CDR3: CASSQQGYEQYF
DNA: TGTGCCAGTAGTCAACAGGGTTACGAGCAGTACTTC

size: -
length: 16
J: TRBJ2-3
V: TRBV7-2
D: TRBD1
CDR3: CASSYASGTGTDTQYF
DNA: TGTGCCAGCAGCTATGCTTCCGGGACAGGGACAGATACGCAGTATTTT

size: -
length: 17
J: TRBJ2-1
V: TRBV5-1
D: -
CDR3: CASSHIGISSSVGEQFF
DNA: TGCGCCAGCAGCCATATCGGGATCTCTAGCTCGGTTGGTGAGCAGTTCTTC

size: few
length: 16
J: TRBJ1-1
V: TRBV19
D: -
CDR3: CASSIVGAGKGTEAFF
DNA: TGTGCCAGTAGTATAGTGGGGGCAGGGAAGGGCACTGAAGCTTTCTTT

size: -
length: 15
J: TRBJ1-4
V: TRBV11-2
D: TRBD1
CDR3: CASSLWTGENEKLFF
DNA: TGTGCCAGCAGCTTATGGACAGGGGAAAATGAAAAACTGTTTTTT

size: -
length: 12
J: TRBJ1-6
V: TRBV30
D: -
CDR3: CASRTDFSPLHF
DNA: TGTGCCTCCCGGACAGACTTTTCACCCCTCCACTTT

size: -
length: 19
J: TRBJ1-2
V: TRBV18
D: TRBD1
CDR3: CASSPQLSGTGAPNYGYTF
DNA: TGTGCCAGCTCACCACAATTGTCCGGGACAGGGGCGCCGAACTATGGCTACACCTTC

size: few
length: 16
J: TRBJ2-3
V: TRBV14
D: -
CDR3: CASSQVSLALLDTQYF
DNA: TGTGCCAGCAGCCAAGTCAGCCTAGCTCTACTAGATACGCAGTATTTT

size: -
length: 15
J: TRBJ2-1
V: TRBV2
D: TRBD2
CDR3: CASSESGGASNEQFF
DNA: TGTGCCAGCAGCGAGAGCGGGGGGGCGAGCAATGAGCAGTTCTTC

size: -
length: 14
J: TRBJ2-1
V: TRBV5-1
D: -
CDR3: CASSLEQGGDEQFF
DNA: TGCGCCAGCAGCTTGGAACAGGGCGGAGATGAGCAGTTCTTC

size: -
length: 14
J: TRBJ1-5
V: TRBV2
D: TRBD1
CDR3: CASSQTGGDQPQHF
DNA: TGTGCCAGCAGTCAGACAGGGGGAGATCAGCCCCAGCATTTT

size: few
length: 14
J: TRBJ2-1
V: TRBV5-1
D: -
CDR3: CASSSASSYNEQFF
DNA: TGCGCCAGCAGCTCAGCCAGCTCCTACAATGAGCAGTTCTTC

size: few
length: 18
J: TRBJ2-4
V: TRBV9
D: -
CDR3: CASSPGTRQPGLTNIQYF
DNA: TGTGCCAGCAGCCCGGGAACCCGACAGCCTGGACTAACAAACATTCAGTACTTC

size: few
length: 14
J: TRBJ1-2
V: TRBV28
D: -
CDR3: CASSRRGAGYGYTF
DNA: TGTGCCAGCAGTCGGCGAGGGGCAGGCTATGGCTACACCTTC

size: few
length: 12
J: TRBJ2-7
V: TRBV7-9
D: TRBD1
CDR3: CASRGQGAEQYF
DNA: TGTGCCAGCAGGGGACAGGGTGCCGAGCAGTACTTC

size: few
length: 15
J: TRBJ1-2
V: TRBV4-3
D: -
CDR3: CASSQEQGGSYGYTF
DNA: TGCGCCAGCAGCCAAGAACAAGGGGGATCGTATGGCTACACCTTC

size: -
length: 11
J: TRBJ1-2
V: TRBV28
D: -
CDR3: CASAEIYGYTF
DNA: TGTGCCAGCGCGGAGATCTATGGCTACACCTTC

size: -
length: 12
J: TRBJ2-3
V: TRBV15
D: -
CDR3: CATSSYTDTQYF
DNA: TGTGCCACCAGCAGCTACACAGATACGCAGTATTTT

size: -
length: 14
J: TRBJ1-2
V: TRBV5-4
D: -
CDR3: CASSGPGLQYGYTF
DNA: TGTGCCAGCAGCGGACCGGGACTGCAGTATGGCTACACCTTC

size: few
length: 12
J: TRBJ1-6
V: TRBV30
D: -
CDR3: CAWSVDPRTLHF
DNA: TGTGCCTGGAGTGTAGACCCAAGAACCCTCCACTTT

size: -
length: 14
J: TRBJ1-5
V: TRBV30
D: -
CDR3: CAWSVRLGNQPQHF
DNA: TGTGCCTGGAGTGTACGGTTGGGGAATCAGCCCCAGCATTTT